Presented here are 18 T cell receptor beta chains from one specimen sequenced in a study of blood T cell repertoires in COVID-19. Profiled with immunoSEQ multiplex PCR; TCRdb holds only in-frame clones, not every one. The repertoire includes around 100,000 clones, about 80% of them detected once, and 6.3% sits in the top ten. Sequencing used peripheral blood. The receptors shown here come from a man between 60 and 70 years old with acute or convalescent COVID-19.

The chain links TRBV27 to TRBJ2-1; a possible D gene is TRBD1 (6 bases). Trimming stripped 5 bases from V and 5 bases from J, with 10 bases between. This CDR3 is built from 13 residues. Germline lookup yields CDR1 MNHEY and CDR2 SMNVEV (reference sequence). CDR3 amino acids: CASSTWTDNEQFF. DNA of the CDR3: TGTGCCAGCAGTACCTGGACAGACAATGAGCAGTTCTTC.

This clone has more than one count but fewer than ten. This chain links TRBV5-6 with TRBJ1-1; D is perhaps TRBD1 (5 bases). With 7 bases removed from V and 3 bases from J, the gap between germline ends came to 10 bases. The CDR3 consists of 12 residues. Germline assignment: CDR1 SGHDT and CDR2 YYEEEE. In DNA, the CDR3 is TGTGCCAGCTCACGGGGGGACACTGAAGCTTTCTTT. Protein product: CASSRGDTEAFF.

V and J are TRBV7-2 and TRBJ2-7; 10 positions agree with TRBD1. Germline loops: CDR1 SGHTA, CDR2 FQGNSA. The CDR3 contains 17 residues. Unmatched junction bases numbered 10, after V lost 1 base and J lost 4 bases. The CDR3 coding sequence is TGTGCCAGCAGCTTAGGGTACGGGACAGGGGCTCGGTACGAGCAGTACTTC. Residues: CASSLGYGTGARYEQYF.

The chain joins TRBV5-1 to TRBJ2-7; 10 positions match TRBD1. This CDR3 is built from 14 residues. Germline assignment: CDR1 SGHRS and CDR2 YFSETQ. The V segment lost 3 bases and the J segment 3 bases; nucleotides outside the gene matches: 3. Here the CDR3 reads CASSWGQGSYEQYF. The DNA of the CDR3 is TGCGCCAGCAGCTGGGGACAGGGGAGCTACGAGCAGTACTTC.

The chain combines TRBV25-1 with TRBJ2-5; possibly TRBD1 for D (5 bases). Trimming took 3 bases from V and 3 from J, leaving 8 bases between them. From germline, CDR1 is MGHDK and CDR2 SYGVNS. The CDR3 loop spans 13 amino acids. This CDR3 reads CASSEAGKETQYF. The CDR3 DNA is TGTGCCAGCAGTGAGGCAGGGAAAGAGACCCAGTACTTC.

The chain carries TRBV6-5 and TRBJ1-2; no definite D call. Per germline, CDR1 MNHEY and CDR2 SVGAGI. The CDR3 contains 11 residues. The V end lost 7 bases, the J end lost 5 bases, and 8 bases lay between the germline ends. This CDR3 is CASTGIYGYTF. DNA for the CDR3: TGTGCCAGCACGGGAATTTATGGCTACACCTTC.

V is TRBV6-1 and J is TRBJ2-1, with D possibly matching TRBD2 (5 bases). Germline values: CDR1 MNHNS, CDR2 SASEGT. V was trimmed by 2 bases and J by 6 bases, leaving 14 bases between them. This CDR3 comprises 15 residues. For the CDR3, the DNA is TGTGCCAGCAGTGAAAGGGTACTTAGCGTCAATGAGCAGTTCTTC. This sequence encodes CASSERVLSVNEQFF.

The chain carries TRBV7-2 and TRBJ2-1, with 9 bases aligning to TRBD2. The CDR3 is made up of 15 amino acids. From germline, CDR1 is SGHTA and CDR2 FQGNSA. V lost 3 bases and J lost 9; bases outside the gene matches: 9. Here the CDR3 reads CASSLALAGRVEQFF. DNA for the CDR3: TGTGCCAGCAGCTTGGCTCTAGCGGGGAGGGTTGAGCAGTTCTTC.

The table lists this clone with a count of one. The chain joins TRBV28 to TRBJ2-7, with 8 nucleotides matching TRBD1. Germline V gene lookup returns CDR1 MDHEN and CDR2 SYDVKM. V lost 7 bases, J lost 0 bases, and 5 bases stayed unmatched. This CDR3 contains 14 residues. The CDR3: CASTGQGNSYEQYF. In DNA, the CDR3 is TGTGCCAGCACCGGACAGGGCAACTCCTACGAGCAGTACTTC.

The chain combines TRBV19 with TRBJ1-1, with D possibly matching TRBD1 (6 bases). The CDR3 extends over 14 amino acids. The V gene's germline CDR1 is LNHDA and CDR2 SQIVND (reference sequence). V dropped 7 bases and J dropped 7 bases, with 19 bases sitting between them. The CDR3, as DNA: TGTGCCAGTAACGCAGGGACAAGAACAGATGAAGCTTTCTTT. Amino acid sequence: CASNAGTRTDEAFF. Full variable domain (missing parts from reference TRBV19 and TRBJ1-1): DGGITQSPKYLFRKEGQNVTLSCEQNLNHDAMYWYRQDPGQGLRLIYYSQIVNDFQKGDIAEGYSVSREKKESFPLTVTSAQKNPTAFYLCASNAGTRTDEAFFGQGTRLTVV.

The V and J genes are TRBV24-1 and TRBJ2-7, with D maybe TRBD1 (5 bases). V was cut by 3 bases and J by 7 bases, with 18 bases left in between. This CDR3 contains 15 residues. The germline gives CDR1 KGHDR, CDR2 SFDVKD. CDR3 DNA sequence: TGTGCCACCAGTGATACAGCAGGGCGCCTAGAAGAGCAGTACTTC. This codes for CATSDTAGRLEEQYF.

This sequence joins TRBV12-3 or TRBV12-4 and TRBJ1-1; D is ambiguous. The CDR3 extends over 10 amino acids. V shed 8 bases and J shed 7 bases, with 8 bases lying between them. CDR3 in DNA: TGTGCCAGCTCAGCGGTTGAAGCTTTCTTT. As protein: CASSAVEAFF.

This sequence joins TRBV20-1 and TRBJ2-1, with TRBD1 as a possible D gene (6 bases). Trimming pared 7 bases from V and 8 bases from J, leaving 12 bases between. This CDR3 is 11 amino acids long. Germline V gene sequence: CDR1 DFQATT, CDR2 SNEGSKA (reference sequence). The CDR3 loop is CSVKTGYEQFF. As DNA, the CDR3 is TGCAGTGTCAAAACAGGGTATGAGCAGTTCTTC.

This chain uses TRBV11-2 with TRBJ2-5, with 7 bases that match TRBD1. Germline V gene lookup returns CDR1 SGHAT and CDR2 FQNNGV. The CDR3 has 14 residues. J lost 5 bases, V lost 5 bases, and 8 bases had no gene match. CDR3: CASSLGQARETQYF. CDR3 bases: TGTGCCAGCAGCCTAGGACAGGCGCGGGAGACCCAGTACTTC.

This clone occurred once. V usage is TRBV3-1 (or the pseudogene TRBV3-2) and J usage is TRBJ2-7, with 9 bases fitting TRBD2. Germline V gene data show CDR1 as LGHDT and CDR2 as YNNKEL (reference sequence). Unmatched junction bases numbered 2, after V lost 1 base and J lost 4 bases. The CDR3 is made up of 14 amino acids. CDR3 amino acids: CASSQGSGGYEQYF. CDR3 sequence (DNA): TGTGCCAGCAGCCAAGGTAGCGGGGGATACGAGCAGTACTTC.

The chain combines TRBV7-8 with TRBJ1-5; 8 positions match TRBD1. Trimming cost V 3 bases and J 0 bases; bases outside gene matches: 4. This CDR3 region has 16 residues. CDR1 and CDR2 (germline): SGHVS, FQNEAQ. In DNA form, the CDR3 reads TGTGCCAGCAGCTTGAGACAGGGGAATAGCAATCAGCCCCAGCATTTT. The encoded protein is CASSLRQGNSNQPQHF.

The J gene is TRBJ1-5, the V gene TRBV30; 11 bases are shared with TRBD1. Trimming took 5 bases from V and 5 from J; bases not matched to a gene: 5. CDR1 is GTSNPN, CDR2 SVGIG, per germline (reference sequence). CDR3 length equals 14 residues. CDR3 in amino acids: CAWAGTGGYQPQHF. The DNA for the CDR3 is TGTGCCTGGGCCGGGACAGGGGGTTATCAGCCCCAGCATTTT.

The rearrangement uses TRBV7-3 and TRBJ2-3; 11 positions match TRBD2. The CDR3 contains 19 residues. After removal of 1 base from V and 2 bases from J, the junction contained 11 bases not matched to a gene. Germline CDR1 and CDR2: SGHTA and FQGTGA. Here the CDR3 reads CASSLKVPSGGYLTDTQYF. In DNA, the CDR3 is TGTGCCAGCAGCTTAAAGGTCCCTAGCGGGGGGTACCTCACAGATACGCAGTATTTT.